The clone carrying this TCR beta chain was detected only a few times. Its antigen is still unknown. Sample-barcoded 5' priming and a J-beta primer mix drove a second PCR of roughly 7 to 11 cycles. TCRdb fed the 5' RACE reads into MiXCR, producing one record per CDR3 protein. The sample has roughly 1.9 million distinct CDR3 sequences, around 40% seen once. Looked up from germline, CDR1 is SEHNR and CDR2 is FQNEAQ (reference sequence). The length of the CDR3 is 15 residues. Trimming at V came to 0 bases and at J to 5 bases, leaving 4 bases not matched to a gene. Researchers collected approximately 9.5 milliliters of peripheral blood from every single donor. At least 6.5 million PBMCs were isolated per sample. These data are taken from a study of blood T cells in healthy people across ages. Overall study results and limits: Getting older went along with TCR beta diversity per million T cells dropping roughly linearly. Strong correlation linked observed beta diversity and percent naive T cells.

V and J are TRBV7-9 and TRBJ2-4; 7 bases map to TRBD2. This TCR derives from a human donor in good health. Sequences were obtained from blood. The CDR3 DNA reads TGTGCCAGCAGCTTAGCCGGGACTACAGAAAACATTCAGTACTTC. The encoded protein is CASSLAGTTENIQYF.